This T cell receptor (beta chain) is from a study of metastatic and nonmetastatic thyroid tumors. Study information: Where malignant and benign thyroid patients were concerned, repertoires were compared across blood and tumor or nodule tissue. Study-wide points: It was reported that TCR beta diversity was significantly higher in malignant thyroid tumors than benign nodules, in blood and tumor.

The length of the CDR3 is 14 residues. CDR1 and CDR2 (germline): SSHAT, FNYEAQ (reference sequence). In the authors' workflow: For papillary thyroid cancer, a distant-metastasis classifier was constructed from CDR3 differences observed across clinicopathological groups. With MiXCR, TCRdb reprocessed the PCR reads. The V and J calls were determined by TCRdb, not by the authors. The profile shows under 50,000 clones, 15% to 20% of them singletons. All patients were untreated before thyroid surgery. This clone was detected ten times or more. Its antigen is still unknown. The junction differs from germline at one of its ends, possibly a read error.

This sequence originates from a female donor with papillary thyroid cancer or a benign thyroid nodule (not recorded which). Some clones in this sample may be carry-over from other donors' samples. This chain links TRBV7-7 with TRBJ2-7, with D possibly TRBD2 on 5 matching bases. Sequencing was done on a sample of tumor tissue. The CDR3 loop reads CASSLEGGIREQYF. The CDR3 DNA is TGTGCTAGCAGCTTAGAGGGCGGAATCCGCGAGCAGTACTTC.